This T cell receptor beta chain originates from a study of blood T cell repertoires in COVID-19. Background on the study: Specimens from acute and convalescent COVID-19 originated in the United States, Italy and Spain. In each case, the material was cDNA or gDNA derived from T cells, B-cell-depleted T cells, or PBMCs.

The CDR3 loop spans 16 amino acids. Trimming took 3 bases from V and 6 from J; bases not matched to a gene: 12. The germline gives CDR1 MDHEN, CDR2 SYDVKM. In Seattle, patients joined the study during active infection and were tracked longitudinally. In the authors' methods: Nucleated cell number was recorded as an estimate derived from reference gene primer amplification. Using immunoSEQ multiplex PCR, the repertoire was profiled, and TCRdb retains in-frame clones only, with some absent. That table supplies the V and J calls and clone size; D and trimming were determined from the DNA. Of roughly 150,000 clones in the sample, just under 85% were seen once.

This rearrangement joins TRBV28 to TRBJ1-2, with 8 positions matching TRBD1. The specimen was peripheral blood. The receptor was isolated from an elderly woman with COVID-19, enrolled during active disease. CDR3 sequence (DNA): TGTGCCAGCAGTTTTTCAGGGGGCTTTGGGTTGGATGGCTACACCTTC. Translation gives CASSFSGGFGLDGYTF.